Shown below are 21 T cell receptor beta chains from a single sample sequenced in a study of vaccination and CD4 T cells after COVID-19. Scientists ran DNA taken from cultured CD4+ T cells through the Oncomine TCR Beta short-read assay for sequencing. Using its own MiXCR run on the PCR reads, TCRdb lists one record per CDR3 protein. The sample includes roughly 12,000 distinct CDR3 sequences, under 35% of them seen just once. Treatment in this sample: approximately 9-day PBMC culture with coronavirus spike peptide pools or control peptides (ViraFEST assay). No antigen has been assigned to these receptors. The source was CD4+ T cells from blood, cultured in vitro, collected before SARS-CoV-2 vaccination. All receptors come from a human donor who received a COVID-19 vaccine.

This clonotype has a handful of counts. V and J are TRBV2 and TRBJ1-2; no definite D call. V shed 6 bases and J shed 3 bases, with 11 bases lying between them. This CDR3 is 13 amino acids long. CDR1 and CDR2 (germline): SNHLY, FYNNEI. The CDR3 is CASREEAYYGYTF. DNA for the CDR3: TGTGCCAGCAGGGAGGAGGCTTACTATGGCTACACCTTC. Supplemented by reference TRBV2 and TRBJ1-2, the full variable domain reads EPEVTQTPSHQVTQMGQEVILRCVPISNHLYFYWYRQILGQKVEFLVSFYNNEISEKSEIFDDQFSVERPDGSNFTLKIRSTKLEDSAMYFCASREEAYYGYTFGSGTRLTVV.

V gene TRBV6-1 combines with J gene TRBJ1-1; D is possibly TRBD1 (5 bases). V lost 6 bases to trimming and J lost 0 bases, with 23 bases between them. CDR1 MNHNS and CDR2 SASEGT come from the germline V gene. The CDR3 runs 18 residues. The CDR3 DNA reads as TGTGCCAGCAGGGATCAAAAGACAGTTGGGGTCATGAACACTGAAGCTTTCTTT. Its protein product is CASRDQKTVGVMNTEAFF.

This sequence joins TRBV1 and TRBJ2-5; the table's D call TRBD2 went unverified against the DNA. TRBV1 is recorded as a pseudogene. The CDR3 has 16 residues. CDR3: CTSTPGLAGGPGTQYF. The DNA for the CDR3 is TGCACCAGCACCCCCGGACTAGCGGGGGGGCCTGGGACCCAGTACTTC.

The chain combines TRBV7-8 with TRBJ2-5, with TRBD2 matching over 8 bases. V dropped 1 base and J dropped 2; count of bases not matched to a gene: 9. This CDR3 spans 17 amino acids. Looked up from germline, CDR1 is SGHVS and CDR2 is FQNEAQ. This CDR3 is CASSLGVSGVAQETQYF. CDR3 nucleotides: TGTGCCAGCAGCTTAGGGGTTAGCGGGGTGGCTCAAGAGACCCAGTACTTC.

V gene TRBV10-1 combines with J gene TRBJ2-7; D is perhaps TRBD2 (6 bases). CDR1 and CDR2 (germline): WNHNN, SYGVQD (reference sequence). V dropped 4 bases and J dropped 0 bases, with 7 bases sitting between them. The CDR3 is 13 residues long. CDR3 nucleotide sequence: TGCGCCAGCAGTGTCGGGGGCTCCTACGAGCAGTACTTC. This gives the protein CASSVGGSYEQYF.

The gene calls are TRBV6-1 and TRBJ2-7; D not resolved. The CDR3 has 12 residues. The V end was cut by 0 bases, the J end by 9 bases, with 9 bases between. The germline gives CDR1 MNHNS, CDR2 SASEGT. The CDR3 region has the DNA TGTGCCAGCAGTGAAGCGCTCGGACGGCAGTACTTC. Protein sequence: CASSEALGRQYF.

The chain couples TRBV18 to TRBJ2-1, with D perhaps matching TRBD1 (5 bases). V shed 1 base and J shed 0 bases, with 10 bases lying between them. The germline V gene encodes CDR1 KGHSH and CDR2 LQKENI. The CDR3 length is 16 residues. The CDR3 DNA sequence: TGTGCCAGCTCACCACGAGACAGACGCTCCTACAATGAGCAGTTCTTC. It is translated as CASSPRDRRSYNEQFF. Complete variable domain (other parts from reference TRBV18 and TRBJ2-1): NAGVMQNPRHLVRRRGQEARLRCSPMKGHSHVYWYRQLPEEGLKFMVYLQKENIIDESGMPKERFSAEFPKEGPSILRIQQVVRGDSAAYFCASSPRDRRSYNEQFFGPGTRLTVL.

In nucleotides, the CDR3 is TGCGCCAGCAGTCCACAACCTCTGAGGACCTACGAGCAGTACTTC. Translation: CASSPQPLRTYEQYF. The chain combines TRBV23-1 with TRBJ2-7; D unresolved. TRBV23-1 is an ORF, with its function uncertain. The CDR3 consists of 15 residues. Between the trimmed V and J ends, which lost 4 bases and 2 bases, there was a span of 15 bases.

The genes are TRBV5-1 and TRBJ2-5; TRBD2 matches 8 bases. Losses at the gene ends were 6 bases for V and 1 base for J; bases not matched to a gene: 5. The CDR3 is made up of 14 amino acids. Germline V gene sequence: CDR1 SGHRS, CDR2 YFSETQ. The CDR3 sequence is CASKQGLAQETQYF. CDR3 nucleotide sequence: TGCGCCAGCAAACAAGGACTAGCCCAAGAGACCCAGTACTTC. Variable domain in full (rest from reference TRBV5-1 and TRBJ2-5): KAGVTQTPRYLIKTRGQQVTLSCSPISGHRSVSWYQQTPGQGLQFLFEYFSETQRNKGNFPGRFSGRQFSNSRSEMNVSTLELGDSALYLCASKQGLAQETQYFGPGTRLLVL.

The table lists this clonotype with a few counts. The J gene is TRBJ2-3, the V gene TRBV21-1; the tabulated D call, TRBD1, remains unverified against the DNA. TRBV21-1 counts as a pseudogene. CDR3 length equals 17 residues. The CDR3 DNA reads as TGTGCCAGCAGCAAAAGTCGACAGCGTCCAGGGGCAGATACGCAGTATTTT. Its translation: CASSKSRQRPGADTQYF.

This clonotype was found a few times. The chain uses TRBV24-1 and TRBJ2-2; D is undetermined. The germline V and J ends were trimmed by 3 bases and 6 bases, with 7 bases remaining between them. Germline V gene lookup returns CDR1 KGHDR and CDR2 SFDVKD. The CDR3 is 13 residues long. The CDR3 DNA follows: TGTGCCACCAGTGATGACTCCCCCGGGGAGCTGTTTTTT. Translated: CATSDDSPGELFF.

This clonotype is categorized as medium-sized. The chain uses TRBV19 and TRBJ2-2, with TRBD1 identical over 10 bases. The CDR3 spans 17 residues. Trimming took 6 bases from V and 7 from J; bases not matched to a gene: 14. In germline, CDR1 is LNHDA, CDR2 SQIVND (reference sequence). Written as DNA, the CDR3 is TGTGCCAGTAGCCCAGAGACAGGGGGCGGTGTTGGCGGGGAGCTGTTTTTT. Protein: CASSPETGGGVGGELFF. The full variable domain, its missing parts supplied by reference TRBV19 and TRBJ2-2, is DGGITQSPKYLFRKEGQNVTLSCEQNLNHDAMYWYRQDPGQGLRLIYYSQIVNDFQKGDIAEGYSVSREKKESFPLTVTSAQKNPTAFYLCASSPETGGGVGGELFFGEGSRLTVL.

This chain links TRBV6-1 with TRBJ1-2; the match to TRBD1 covers 7 bases. The trim removed 4 bases at V and 1 base at J, leaving 6 bases unmatched. This CDR3 comprises 15 residues. Germline assignment: CDR1 MNHNS and CDR2 SASEGT. CDR3 protein: CASSARQGGNYGYTF. CDR3 nucleotide sequence: TGTGCCAGCAGTGCCCGACAGGGCGGTAACTATGGCTACACCTTC.

This clonotype was counted only a few times. CDR3 nucleotide sequence: TGTGCCAGCTCACCGGACAGGGTTAATTCACCCCTCCACTTT. Residues: CASSPDRVNSPLHF. The chain uses TRBV18 and TRBJ1-6; 8 bases align to TRBD1. Germline values: CDR1 KGHSH, CDR2 LQKENI. The CDR3 covers 14 residues. V was pared by 3 bases and J by 6 bases, with 1 base of the junction left unmatched.

This clonotype occurred a few times. This rearrangement joins TRBV20-1 to TRBJ1-1; D is possibly TRBD1 (5 bases). The CDR3 covers 14 residues. The germline V and J ends were trimmed by 3 bases and 3 bases, with 14 bases remaining between them. CDR1 DFQATT and CDR2 SNEGSKA come from the germline V gene (reference sequence). CDR3 sequence (DNA): TGCAGTGCTAGGGCTGGGGCGGGGGACACTGAAGCTTTCTTT. Encoded protein: CSARAGAGDTEAFF.

CDR3 sequence (DNA): TGTGCCAGCAGCTCCAGTCCTGGGGGGGATACGCAGTATTTT. Encoded protein: CASSSSPGGDTQYF. The chain joins TRBV5-4 to TRBJ2-3; maybe TRBD2 (6 bases). The germline gives CDR1 SGHNT, CDR2 YYREEE (reference sequence). There are 14 residues in the CDR3. Trimming cost V 3 bases and J 6 bases, with 14 bases left between them.

CDR3 nucleotide sequence: TGTGCCAGTAGAGACGGGGGGGACCAAGAGACCCAGTACTTC. Translation gives CASRDGGDQETQYF. V and J are TRBV19 and TRBJ2-5; 8 bases are shared with TRBD2. Unmatched junction bases numbered 3, after V lost 6 bases and J lost 0 bases. Germline CDR1 is LNHDA and CDR2 is SQIVND (reference sequence). The CDR3 is 14 residues long. The full variable domain, its missing parts supplied by reference TRBV19 and TRBJ2-5, is DGGITQSPKYLFRKEGQNVTLSCEQNLNHDAMYWYRQDPGQGLRLIYYSQIVNDFQKGDIAEGYSVSREKKESFPLTVTSAQKNPTAFYLCASRDGGDQETQYFGPGTRLLVL.

The rearrangement joins TRBV20-1 to TRBJ2-7; 7 bases agree with TRBD1. With 5 bases clipped from V and 5 bases from J, the junction kept 6 bases outside the gene matches. The CDR3 has 12 amino acids. CDR1 is DFQATT, CDR2 SNEGSKA, per germline (reference sequence). CDR3 nucleotides: TGCAGTGCTCAAGTCGGACAGGACGAGCAGTACTTC. It translates to CSAQVGQDEQYF.

This chain connects TRBV7-6 to TRBJ2-7; 8 bases align to TRBD2. With 4 bases clipped from V and 1 base from J, the junction kept 9 bases outside the gene matches. Germline-derived CDR1 and CDR2 are SGHVS and FNYEAQ. The length of the CDR3 is 16 residues. CDR3 sequence: CASSSEGGLDSYEQYF. For the CDR3, the DNA is TGTGCCAGCAGCTCCGAGGGGGGACTAGATTCCTACGAGCAGTACTTC.

The rearrangement joins TRBV24-1 to TRBJ1-1; TRBD1 aligns across 8 bases. Per germline, CDR1 KGHDR and CDR2 SFDVKD. V shed 4 bases and J 1 base; nucleotides not matched to a gene: 19. The CDR3 spans 20 residues. The CDR3 DNA is TGTGCCACCAGTGACTCCCTCTCCCGGACAGGGTTTCTTTCGAACACTGAAGCTTTCTTT. It translates to CATSDSLSRTGFLSNTEAFF.

The chain uses TRBV6-5 and TRBJ2-1, with 14 bases aligning to TRBD2. V shed 0 bases and J 6 bases; nucleotides not matched to a gene: 4. This CDR3 spans 17 amino acids. Germline V gene data show CDR1 as MNHEY and CDR2 as SVGAGI. CDR3 sequence reads: CASSYSLTSGGGNEQFF. The CDR3 nucleotides read TGTGCCAGCAGTTACTCTCTGACTAGCGGGGGGGGCAATGAGCAGTTCTTC.